This T cell receptor (beta chain) was profiled in a study of T cell responses to AZD1222 COVID-19 vaccine. Points from the study as a whole: Researchers took repertoire samples only after the peak T cell response had come.

Trimming stripped 6 bases from V and 0 bases from J, with 15 bases between. There are 17 residues in the CDR3. CDR1 MDHEN and CDR2 SYDVKM come from the germline V gene. In the case of this clone: What it recognizes is unknown.

Here immunoSEQ multiplex PCR was the method, and the copy in TCRdb shows in-frame clones only, minus some. The sample lists around 160,000 clones; roughly nine tenths were seen once. The chain combines TRBV28 with TRBJ2-6; no definite D call. The sequence derives from an adult in good health. Specimen: peripheral blood, collected on day 0 of AZD1222 vaccination. The CDR3 bases are TGTGCCAGCAGCTCCTCTGACGGATTCTCTGGGGCCAACGTCCTGACTTTC. This gives the protein CASSSSDGFSGANVLTF.